This T cell receptor beta chain is from a study of T cell changes during pregnancy in multiple sclerosis. This CDR3 is built from 12 residues. Unmatched junction bases numbered 2, after V lost 3 bases and J lost 6 bases. Germline CDR1 reads MNHEY; CDR2 reads SMNVEV (reference sequence). This clone was recorded only once. Profiling relied on immunoSEQ multiplex PCR, and the TCRdb table lists in-frame clones only, not all of them. The sample yields more than 40,000 clones, about 89% seen once. The clonotype was recovered from a female donor with multiple sclerosis, enrolled in a pregnancy study. The chain is built from TRBV27 and TRBJ2-7, with 7 bases identical to TRBD2. Sequences were derived from CD4+ T cells from peripheral blood mononuclear cells, sampled in the first trimester of pregnancy. The CDR3 here is CASSFRGVEQYF. DNA of the CDR3: TGTGCCAGCAGTTTTCGGGGGGTCGAGCAGTACTTC.